In this sample, the clone carrying this TCR beta chain turned up once. CDR3 length: 14 residues. The trim removed 6 bases at V and 7 bases at J, leaving 8 bases unmatched. Germline V gives CDR1 SNHLY, CDR2 FYNNEI. This sample is drawn from a study of T cells in tuberculosis. Overall study: This South African cohort compared adolescents with or without latent tuberculosis against adults with active tuberculosis.

Using immunoSEQ multiplex PCR, the repertoire was profiled, and TCRdb retains in-frame clones only, with some absent. The table shows 45,000 or so clones, with 90% to 95% occurring only once. This chain uses TRBV2 with TRBJ2-1, with 8 bases lining up with TRBD2. The origin of this receptor is a donor under 30 with latent tuberculosis or without tuberculosis infection. Specimen: PBMCs. DNA of the CDR3: TGTGCCAGCAGGGAGCGGGAGAGCGGGAATGAGCAGTTCTTC. Its protein product is CASRERESGNEQFF.